The 27 T cell receptor beta chains below were found in one sample sequenced in a study of T cell changes during pregnancy in multiple sclerosis. Clones were sequenced by immunoSEQ multiplex PCR, and TCRdb holds only the in-frame ones, with some missing. The sample lists some 60,000 clones; approximately 91% were seen once. Sample: CD4+ T cells from peripheral blood mononuclear cells, taken in the first trimester of pregnancy. These receptors originate from a female donor with multiple sclerosis, enrolled in a pregnancy study.

Points on this clone: Other DNA sequences of this sample code for an identical CDR3. V gene TRBV9 combines with J gene TRBJ1-1; maybe TRBD1 (6 bases). The germline V gene has CDR1 SGDLS and CDR2 YYNGEE. V was pared by 0 bases and J by 0 bases, with 9 bases between. The CDR3 totals 15 residues. CDR3 coding DNA: TGTGCCAGCAGCGTAGTGGGACAAGTGAACACTGAAGCTTTCTTT. Protein product: CASSVVGQVNTEAFF.

V and J are TRBV7-6 and TRBJ2-2; D is perhaps TRBD2 (5 bases). The CDR3 totals 15 residues. From germline, CDR1 is SGHVS and CDR2 FNYEAQ. Between the trimmed V and J ends, which lost 1 base and 3 bases, there was a span of 9 bases. CDR3 bases: TGTGCCAGCAGCTTAGTAGGGAGTTACACCGGGGAGCTGTTTTTT. This encodes CASSLVGSYTGELFF.

The CDR3 is CASSEFGAGEQYF. The DNA of the CDR3 is TGTGCCAGCAGTGAATTTGGGGCCGGAGAGCAGTACTTC. This sequence joins TRBV25-1 and TRBJ2-7; possibly TRBD1 for D (5 bases). The CDR3 spans 13 residues. The V and J ends lost 1 base and 7 bases respectively, with 11 bases between them. Looked up from germline, CDR1 is MGHDK and CDR2 is SYGVNS.

The V call is TRBV6-6, the J call TRBJ2-5, with D perhaps TRBD1 (6 bases). Trimming cost V 4 bases and J 12 bases, with 15 bases left between them. This CDR3 has 12 residues. CDR1 is MNHNY and CDR2 is SVGAGI in the germline V gene (reference sequence). The CDR3 protein is CASSFPRDTEYF. CDR3 nucleotide sequence: TGTGCCAGCAGTTTCCCAAGGGACACGGAGTACTTC.

The rearrangement uses TRBV16 and TRBJ1-2, with 10 bases lining up with TRBD1. CDR3 length: 17 amino acids. Unmatched junction bases numbered 5, after V lost 1 base and J lost 0 bases. CDR1 and CDR2 from the germline V gene are KGHSY and FQNENV. CDR3 sequence (DNA): TGTGCCAGCAGCCAATTCGGGACAGGGGCTTCTAACTATGGCTACACCTTC. It translates to CASSQFGTGASNYGYTF.

The chain employs TRBV2 and TRBJ1-6; D may be TRBD1 (6 bases). The germline V gene encodes CDR1 SNHLY and CDR2 FYNNEI. V lost 3 bases to trimming and J lost 7 bases, with 10 bases between them. The CDR3 spans 14 residues. The CDR3 nucleotides are TGTGCCAGCAGTGATCAGGGGACGAATTCACCCCTCCACTTT. This translates into CASSDQGTNSPLHF.

This chain connects TRBV27 to TRBJ1-1; 9 bases fit TRBD1. The CDR3 totals 13 residues. Losses at the gene ends were 5 bases for V and 10 bases for J; bases not matched to a gene: 8. The V gene's germline CDR1 is MNHEY and CDR2 SMNVEV (reference sequence). CDR3 in DNA: TGTGCCAGCAGTAGGACAGGGGTCCCGGCAGCTTTCTTT. Translated, it gives CASSRTGVPAAFF.

The rearrangement joins TRBV19 to TRBJ1-6; 9 nucleotides line up with TRBD1. The CDR3 is made up of 15 amino acids. Germline values: CDR1 LNHDA, CDR2 SQIVND (reference sequence). V lost 6 bases, J lost 9 bases, and 9 bases stayed unmatched. The CDR3 here is CASRQSTGGASPLHF. In DNA, the CDR3 is TGTGCCAGTAGACAATCAACAGGGGGCGCTTCACCCCTCCACTTT.

To note about this clone: A read error may account for a junction end that differs from germline. This sequence joins TRBV7-7 and TRBJ2-1; a possible D gene is TRBD2 (6 bases). Germline CDR1 reads SSHAT; CDR2 reads FNYEAQ (reference sequence). The CDR3 runs 13 residues. CDR3 nucleotides: TGTGCTAGCAGCCTGGGACTTCACAATGAGCAGTTCTTC. Protein: CASSLGLHNEQFF.

J is TRBJ2-3 and V is TRBV2, with 9 bases aligning to TRBD1. The V segment lost 7 bases and the J segment 0 bases; nucleotides outside the gene matches: 5. CDR3 length equals 15 residues. Germline V gives CDR1 SNHLY, CDR2 FYNNEI. This CDR3 is CASTPDRGSTDTQYF. The DNA for the CDR3 is TGTGCCAGCACCCCCGACAGGGGGAGCACAGATACGCAGTATTTT. Full variable domain (rest looked up from reference TRBV2 and TRBJ2-3): EPEVTQTPSHQVTQMGQEVILRCVPISNHLYFYWYRQILGQKVEFLVSFYNNEISEKSEIFDDQFSVERPDGSNFTLKIRSTKLEDSAMYFCASTPDRGSTDTQYFGPGTRLTVL.

J is TRBJ2-7 and V is TRBV7-2, with D perhaps TRBD1 (5 bases). Germline CDR1 and CDR2: SGHTA and FQGNSA. Trimming left V 1 base short and J 8 bases short, with 18 bases between. There are 15 residues in the CDR3. The CDR3 loop is CASSLEGAYQYKQYF. CDR3 in DNA: TGTGCCAGCAGCTTAGAAGGGGCCTATCAGTATAAGCAGTACTTC.

The chain uses TRBV30 and TRBJ2-7; the match to TRBD1 covers 9 bases. Germline CDR1 reads GTSNPN; CDR2 reads SVGIG (reference sequence). With 2 bases clipped from V and 6 bases from J, the junction kept 8 bases outside the gene matches. This CDR3 has 14 residues. CDR3 loop: CAWSYRGRLGEQYF. As DNA, the CDR3 is TGTGCCTGGAGTTACAGGGGGCGGTTGGGCGAGCAGTACTTC.

V is TRBV28 and J is TRBJ1-3; possible D gene TRBD1, 6 bases. V was cut by 3 bases and J by 0 bases, with 12 bases left in between. Germline loops: CDR1 MDHEN, CDR2 SYDVKM. The CDR3 runs 16 residues. CDR3 bases: TGTGCCAGCAGTTTGTCCCAGGGGATCTCTGGAAACACCATATATTTT. Its protein product is CASSLSQGISGNTIYF.

The chain couples TRBV18 to TRBJ1-4; D is possibly TRBD1 (6 bases). Trimming pared 6 bases from V and 5 bases from J, leaving 13 bases between. Germline V gene data show CDR1 as KGHSH and CDR2 as LQKENI. CDR3 length: 14 amino acids. CDR3 region: CASSPGRGNEKLFF. The CDR3 nucleotides read TGTGCCAGCTCCCCCGGGAGGGGGAATGAAAAACTGTTTTTT.

This clone was observed once. J is TRBJ2-3 and V is TRBV23-1; a possible D gene is TRBD2 (6 bases). TRBV23-1 falls under the ORF class, with uncertain function. Deletions cut 4 bases from V and 0 bases from J, with 20 bases between. The CDR3 totals 18 residues. The CDR3 loop is CASSPRDLDFTSTDTQYF. For the CDR3, the DNA is TGCGCCAGCAGTCCCCGGGACTTGGATTTCACTAGCACAGATACGCAGTATTTT.

The rearrangement uses TRBV4-3 and TRBJ1-4, with D perhaps TRBD1 (5 bases). Germline assignment: CDR1 LGHNA and CDR2 YSLEER. Trimming removed 1 base from V and 11 bases from J, with 20 bases in between. This CDR3 spans 16 amino acids. CDR3 sequence reads: CASSQGSGGGLGKLFF. DNA of the CDR3: TGCGCCAGCAGCCAAGGGTCCGGGGGGGGGTTAGGGAAACTGTTTTTT.

This chain links TRBV9 with TRBJ2-3; 9 nucleotides agree with TRBD2. The germline V gene has CDR1 SGDLS and CDR2 YYNGEE. V shed 2 bases and J 4 bases; nucleotides not matched to a gene: 17. The CDR3 length is 19 residues. CDR3 region: CASSVGGREASGVPDTQYF. DNA of the CDR3: TGTGCCAGCAGCGTGGGGGGGCGGGAGGCTAGCGGGGTCCCAGATACGCAGTATTTT.

The rearrangement uses TRBV7-6 and TRBJ1-1; 9 bases agree with TRBD1. This CDR3 region has 13 residues. V trimming: 5 bases; J trimming: 8 bases; junction bases outside the gene matches: 6. Germline V gives CDR1 SGHVS, CDR2 FNYEAQ. DNA of the CDR3: TGTGCCAGCAGCCGACTCGGGACAGGGGAAGCTTTCTTT. Its protein is CASSRLGTGEAFF. Variable domain in full (rest from reference TRBV7-6 and TRBJ1-1): GAGVSQSPRYKVTKRGQDVALRCDPISGHVSLYWYRQALGQGPEFLTYFNYEAQQDKSGLPNDRFSAERPEGSISTLTIQRTEQRDSAMYRCASSRLGTGEAFFGQGTRLTVV.

The gene calls are TRBV7-8 and TRBJ2-1; 13 positions agree with TRBD2. The length of the CDR3 is 17 residues. From germline, CDR1 is SGHVS and CDR2 FQNEAQ. V shed 3 bases and J 0 bases; nucleotides not matched to a gene: 2. The chain's CDR3 is CASSFGLAGVSYNEQFF. The CDR3 DNA follows: TGTGCCAGCAGCTTTGGACTAGCGGGGGTCTCCTACAATGAGCAGTTCTTC.

The V call is TRBV5-1, the J call TRBJ2-7; the D is unclear. V was trimmed by 2 bases and J by 4 bases, leaving 10 bases between them. The CDR3 length is 13 residues. The germline V gene has CDR1 SGHRS and CDR2 YFSETQ. CDR3 coding DNA: TGCGCCAGCAGCTTTAGCCCCGTTTACGAGCAGTACTTC. It translates to CASSFSPVYEQYF. The whole variable domain, remainder taken from reference TRBV5-1 and TRBJ2-7, is KAGVTQTPRYLIKTRGQQVTLSCSPISGHRSVSWYQQTPGQGLQFLFEYFSETQRNKGNFPGRFSGRQFSNSRSEMNVSTLELGDSALYLCASSFSPVYEQYFGPGTRLTVT.

V is TRBV15 and J is TRBJ1-5, with 7 bases identical to TRBD1. This CDR3 is 15 amino acids long. V shed 0 bases and J 4 bases; nucleotides not matched to a gene: 3. CDR1 is LNHNV and CDR2 is YYDKDF in the germline V gene (reference sequence). CDR3 protein: CATSRDSRGNQPQHF. CDR3 bases: TGTGCCACCAGCAGAGATAGCAGGGGGAATCAGCCCCAGCATTTT.

The chain uses TRBV6-5 and TRBJ1-5; D is ambiguous. Germline CDR1 MNHEY, CDR2 SVGAGI. The V end was cut by 2 bases, the J end by 9 bases, with 8 bases between. The CDR3 extends over 12 amino acids. Written as DNA, the CDR3 is TGTGCCAGCAGTTACCCTAGAGGGCCCCAGCATTTT. Protein: CASSYPRGPQHF.

The chain combines TRBV5-4 with TRBJ2-7; D is unresolved. The V end lost 0 bases, the J end lost 3 bases, and 4 bases lay between the germline ends. Germline V gives CDR1 SGHNT, CDR2 YYREEE (reference sequence). The CDR3 has 12 residues. CDR3: CASSLDRYEQYF. For the CDR3, the DNA is TGTGCCAGCAGCTTGGATCGCTACGAGCAGTACTTC.

DNA for the CDR3: TGTGCCAGCAGCCTCGCCCCCAGCTCCTACGAGCAGTACTTC. This gives the protein CASSLAPSSYEQYF. The rearrangement uses TRBV6-5 and TRBJ2-7; D gene unclear. The germline V and J ends were trimmed by 6 bases and 0 bases, with 12 bases remaining between them. Looked up from germline, CDR1 is MNHEY and CDR2 is SVGAGI. The CDR3 sequence is 14 residues long.

This chain links TRBV11-1 with TRBJ1-2, with D possibly TRBD1 on 5 matching bases. CDR1 and CDR2 (germline): SGHAT, FQDESV (reference sequence). Trimming stripped 2 bases from V and 5 bases from J, with 9 bases between. The CDR3 is 13 residues long. CDR3 in DNA: TGTGCCAGCAGCTTAAGGGGCCTGTATGGCTACACCTTC. Protein product: CASSLRGLYGYTF.

The chain couples TRBV11-2 to TRBJ2-2, with 10 bases lining up with TRBD2. With V trimmed by 4 bases and J by 0 bases, 5 bases remained unmatched. The CDR3 sequence is 17 residues long. CDR1 is SGHAT and CDR2 is FQNNGV in the germline V gene. The CDR3 sequence is CASSSTSGATNTGELFF. The CDR3 region has the DNA TGTGCCAGCAGCTCTACTAGCGGGGCCACGAACACCGGGGAGCTGTTTTTT.

The V and J genes are TRBV11-1 and TRBJ1-1; no clear D. Trimming took 1 base from V and 1 from J, leaving 4 bases between them. This CDR3 comprises 13 residues. From germline, CDR1 is SGHAT and CDR2 FQDESV (reference sequence). The CDR3 DNA is TGTGCCAGCAGCTTAGACGGGAACACTGAAGCTTTCTTT. It translates to CASSLDGNTEAFF. Variable domain in full (rest from reference TRBV11-1 and TRBJ1-1): EAEVAQSPRYKITEKSQAVAFWCDPISGHATLYWYRQILGQGPELLVQFQDESVVDDSQLPKDRFSAERLKGVDSTLKIQPAELGDSAMYLCASSLDGNTEAFFGQGTRLTVV.